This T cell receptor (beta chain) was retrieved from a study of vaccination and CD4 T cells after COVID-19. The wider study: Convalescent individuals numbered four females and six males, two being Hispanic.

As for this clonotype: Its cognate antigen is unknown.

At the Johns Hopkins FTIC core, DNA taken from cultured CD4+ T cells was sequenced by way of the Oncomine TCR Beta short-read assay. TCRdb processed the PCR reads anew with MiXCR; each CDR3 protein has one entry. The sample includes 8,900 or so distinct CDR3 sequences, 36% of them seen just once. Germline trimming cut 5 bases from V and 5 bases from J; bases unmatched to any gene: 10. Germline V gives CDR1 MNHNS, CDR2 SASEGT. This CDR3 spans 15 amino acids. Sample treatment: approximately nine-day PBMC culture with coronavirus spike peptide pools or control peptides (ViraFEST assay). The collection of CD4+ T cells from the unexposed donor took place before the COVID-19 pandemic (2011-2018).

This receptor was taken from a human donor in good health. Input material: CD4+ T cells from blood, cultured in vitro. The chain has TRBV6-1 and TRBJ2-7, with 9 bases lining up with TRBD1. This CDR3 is CASSITGTGINEQYF. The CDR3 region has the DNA TGTGCCAGCAGTATAACGGGGACAGGGATTAACGAGCAGTACTTC.